This T cell receptor (beta chain) was identified in a study of human T cells and chemical hapten exposure (dated by TCRdb to about 2021). For the wider study: The libraries were sequenced as a pool, and the TCR yield per sample differed mostly because of small variations in library volumes within the pool. This study followed changes in the peripheral blood TCR repertoire in vivo during primary and secondary sensitization of alopecia patients to the hapten diphenylcyclopropenone (DPC). For every blood RNA sample, sequencing covered both the TCR alpha and TCR beta chains.

Taken with the paper, the label for time point translates to: healthy volunteer bleed at 2 weeks. Total RNA was extracted from unfractionated whole blood collected in Tempus Blood RNA tubes. As TCR sequencing controls, roughly five healthy volunteers were used, with blood taken at day 0, 2 weeks and 6 weeks. The library was obtained by RACE. The sample was run on a NextSeq 500. Library preparation attached unique molecular identifiers to individual cDNA molecules for quantitative, reproducible TCR counting. The original pipeline was this. Samples had a median of about 90,000 TCRs, with a range from roughly 23,224 to 750,000. The Decombinator software suite was used to annotate V, J and CDR3 in the TCR reads. For the PS versus PT1 abundance plots, all samples were subsampled to the same number of TCRs (28,000). TCRs were defined as expanded if absent before sensitization and observed at least eight times at the 2-week time point. Using fastp at Q25 and MiXCR, TCRdb reprocessed the public reads and kept productive beta chains. Each CDR3 protein appears once, grouped with its most common genes and DNA. The V and J calls follow TCRdb's processing rather than the paper's. In all, the sample holds just over 90,000 distinct CDR3 sequences, and approximately 10% of those were seen once. The ten biggest clones cover 2.9% of the sample.

What the research found in general, with its limitations: The number of TCRs above 1 in 1000 frequency did not change with DPC sensitization; there was no evidence of global repertoire structure alterations. Repeated subsampling changed both the strength of the expansion versus patch-test correlation and the threshold at which the correlation became significant.

This clonotype was counted many times. The antigen this receptor binds is unknown. Qualities for individual bases were not recorded, and no much larger clone is one base off. Sequenced: whole blood. The sequence came from a female donor in good health. Some clones in this sample may be carry-over from other donors' samples.

The sequenced DNA: TGCAGTGCTAGATTGGGTGATGAGGGGCTTGGCTACACCTTC. It encodes CSARLGDEGLGYTF. Recombination joined TRBV20-1 with TRBJ1-2; tentative D gene TRBD1, with 5 bases matching. V sheds 2 bases and J sheds 7 bases, leaving 17 bases between their ends. CDR1 and CDR2 (DFQATT, SNEGSKA) derive from the germline V gene (reference sequence). The CDR3 sequence holds 14 residues, the cysteine and phenylalanine included. This entry keeps only the CDR3 DNA: 42 bases, framed from base 1.